This T cell receptor beta chain was documented in a study of cytomegalovirus exposure and HLA in healthy donors. This clone was seen more than once but under ten times. Primers for the PCR totalled 60 Vbeta and 13 Jbeta. TCRdb's table, derived via immunoSEQ multiplex PCR, lists solely in-frame clones and lacks some. The sample carries tens of thousands of clones, 80% recorded once. Germline CDR1 is LNHDA and CDR2 is SQIVND (reference sequence). The CDR3 consists of 16 residues. V was trimmed by 3 bases and J by 0 bases, leaving 15 bases between them. The rearrangement links TRBV19 to TRBJ2-7, with a possible D match to TRBD2 (6 bases). This sequence originates from a man in his fifties or sixties in good health and CMV-seropositive. The specimen sequenced was PBMCs. The CDR3 is CASSISGDPTSYEQYF. CDR3 sequence (DNA): TGTGCCAGTAGTATCTCGGGGGATCCGACCTCCTACGAGCAGTACTTC.